Shown below are 8 T cell receptor beta chains from a single sample sequenced in a study of T cells expressing NK-cell markers. TCRdb reprocessed the 5' RACE reads and stores each CDR3 protein as one record, lacking DNA. The sample includes about 260,000 distinct CDR3 sequences. Sequenced material: blood T cells: a sorted CD56 or NKG2C T cell subset, CD4+ or CD8+ T cells, or bulk PBMC T cells (not recorded which). The receptor set was obtained from a man between 18 and 29 years old in good health.

The chain joins TRBV29-1 to TRBJ1-6. CDR1 and CDR2 from the germline V gene are SQVTM and ANQGSEA. The CDR3 runs to 13 residues. CDR3 sequence reads: CSVAAYYNSPLHF.

This chain joins TRBV5-1 and TRBJ2-7. CDR1 and CDR2 from the germline V gene are SGHRS and YFSETQ. The CDR3 sequence is 13 residues long. This chain's CDR3 is CASSLAPAYEQYF.

J is TRBJ2-1 and V is TRBV3-1. Germline lookup yields CDR1 LGHDT and CDR2 YNNKEL (reference sequence). There are 12 residues in the CDR3. The CDR3 protein is CASSHGWGEQFF.

V is TRBV15 and J is TRBJ2-5; no DNA is available, so the TRBD2 call from TCRdb remains unchecked. This CDR3 is built from 17 residues. The germline V gene has CDR1 LNHNV and CDR2 YYDKDF (reference sequence). The chain's CDR3 is CATSSRGPSWIGETQYF.

V usage is TRBV20-1 and J usage is TRBJ2-3; TCRdb proposes TRBD2, but this gene call is untestable without DNA. The length of the CDR3 is 17 residues. Germline loops: CDR1 DFQATT, CDR2 SNEGSKA (reference sequence). CDR3 loop: CSARDPQTSGRPDTQYF.

The rearrangement joins TRBV20-1 to TRBJ1-2; TCRdb outputs TRBD1, but without DNA this stays unchecked. The CDR3 covers 15 residues. Germline V lookup: CDR1 DFQATT, CDR2 SNEGSKA (reference sequence). The CDR3 spells CSAGPYGQGSYGYTF.

This chain connects TRBV3-1 to TRBJ2-7; the D gene TCRdb calls, TRBD2, cannot be checked with no DNA. The CDR3 length is 14 residues. The germline CDR1 and CDR2 sequences are LGHDT and YNNKEL (reference sequence). This chain's CDR3 is CASSQRAGSYEQYF.

V and J are TRBV27 and TRBJ2-3; checking the TCRdb D call of TRBD2 is not possible without DNA. Germline CDR1 and CDR2: MNHEY and SMNVEV (reference sequence). This CDR3 comprises 15 residues. This CDR3 is CASRPSGRPGDTQYF.